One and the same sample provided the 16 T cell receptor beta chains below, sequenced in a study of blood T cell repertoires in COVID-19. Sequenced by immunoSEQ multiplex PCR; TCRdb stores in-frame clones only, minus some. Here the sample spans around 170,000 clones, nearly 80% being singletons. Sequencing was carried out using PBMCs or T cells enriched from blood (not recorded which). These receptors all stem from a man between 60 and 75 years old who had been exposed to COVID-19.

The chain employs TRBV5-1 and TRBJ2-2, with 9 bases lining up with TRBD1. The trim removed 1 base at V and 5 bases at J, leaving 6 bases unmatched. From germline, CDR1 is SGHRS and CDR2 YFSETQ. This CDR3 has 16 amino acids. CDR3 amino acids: CASSLRPQGATGELFF. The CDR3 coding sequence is TGCGCCAGCAGCTTGCGTCCACAGGGGGCGACCGGGGAGCTGTTTTTT.

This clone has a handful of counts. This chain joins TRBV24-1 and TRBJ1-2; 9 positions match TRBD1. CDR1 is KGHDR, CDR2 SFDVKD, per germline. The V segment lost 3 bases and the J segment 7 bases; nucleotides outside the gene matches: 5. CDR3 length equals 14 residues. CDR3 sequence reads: CATSDIQGAFGYTF. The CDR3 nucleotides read TGTGCCACCAGTGATATACAGGGGGCATTTGGCTACACCTTC.

The CDR3 sequence is CASSLITPKGNEQFF. The CDR3 bases are TGTGCCAGTAGTTTGATAACGCCTAAGGGGAATGAGCAGTTCTTC. The rearrangement uses TRBV19 and TRBJ2-1, with D tentatively TRBD1 (5 bases). The CDR3 is 15 residues long. The germline V gene encodes CDR1 LNHDA and CDR2 SQIVND (reference sequence). V lost 5 bases to trimming and J lost 7 bases, with 18 bases between them.

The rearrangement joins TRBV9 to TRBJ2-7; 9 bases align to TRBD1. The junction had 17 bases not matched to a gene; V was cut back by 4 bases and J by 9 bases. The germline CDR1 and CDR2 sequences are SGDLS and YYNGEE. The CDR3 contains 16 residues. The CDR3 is CASSTSQGAGSSRQYF. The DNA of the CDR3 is TGTGCCAGCAGCACATCACAGGGGGCCGGGTCATCCAGGCAGTACTTC.

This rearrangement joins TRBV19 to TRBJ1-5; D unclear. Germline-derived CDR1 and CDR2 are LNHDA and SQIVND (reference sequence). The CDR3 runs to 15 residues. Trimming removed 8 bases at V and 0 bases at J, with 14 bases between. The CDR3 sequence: CASAGTADSNQPQHF. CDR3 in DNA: TGTGCCAGTGCCGGAACAGCCGATAGCAATCAGCCCCAGCATTTT.

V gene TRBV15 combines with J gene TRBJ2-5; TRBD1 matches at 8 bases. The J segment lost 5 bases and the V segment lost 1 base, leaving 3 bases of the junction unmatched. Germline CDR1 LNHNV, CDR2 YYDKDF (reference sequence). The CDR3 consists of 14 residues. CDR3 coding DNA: TGTGCCACCAGCAGAGGAGGACAGGGTGAGACCCAGTACTTC. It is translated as CATSRGGQGETQYF.

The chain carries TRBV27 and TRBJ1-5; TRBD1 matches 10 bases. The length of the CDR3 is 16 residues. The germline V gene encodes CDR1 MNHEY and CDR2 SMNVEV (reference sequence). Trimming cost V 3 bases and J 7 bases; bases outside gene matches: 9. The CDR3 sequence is CASSFGGTGVRQPQHF. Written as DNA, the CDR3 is TGTGCCAGCAGTTTCGGCGGGACAGGGGTCCGGCAGCCCCAGCATTTT.

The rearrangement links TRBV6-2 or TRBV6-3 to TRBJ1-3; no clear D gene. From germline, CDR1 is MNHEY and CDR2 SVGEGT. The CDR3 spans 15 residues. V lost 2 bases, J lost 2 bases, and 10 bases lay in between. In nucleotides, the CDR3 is TGTGCCAGCAGTTACCCGGCGGGAACTGGAAACACCATATATTTT. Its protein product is CASSYPAGTGNTIYF.

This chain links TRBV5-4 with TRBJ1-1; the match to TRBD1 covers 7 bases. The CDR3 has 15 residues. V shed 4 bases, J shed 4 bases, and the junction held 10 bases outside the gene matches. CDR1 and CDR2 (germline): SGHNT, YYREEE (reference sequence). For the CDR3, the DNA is TGTGCCAGCAGCACCCCGACAGGGATGGCCACTGAAGCTTTCTTT. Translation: CASSTPTGMATEAFF.

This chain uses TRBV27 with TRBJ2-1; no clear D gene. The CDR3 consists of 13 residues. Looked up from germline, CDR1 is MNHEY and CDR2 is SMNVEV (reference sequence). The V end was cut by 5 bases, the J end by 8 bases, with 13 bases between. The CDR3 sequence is CASSPPAGYEQFF. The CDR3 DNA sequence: TGTGCCAGCAGTCCCCCCGCAGGCTATGAGCAGTTCTTC.

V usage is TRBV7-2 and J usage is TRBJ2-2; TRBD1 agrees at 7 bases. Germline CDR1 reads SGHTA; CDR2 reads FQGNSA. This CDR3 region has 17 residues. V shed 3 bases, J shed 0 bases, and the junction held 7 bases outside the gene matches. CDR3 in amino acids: CASSLGQRVTNTGELFF. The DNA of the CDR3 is TGTGCCAGCAGCTTGGGACAGCGCGTAACGAACACCGGGGAGCTGTTTTTT.

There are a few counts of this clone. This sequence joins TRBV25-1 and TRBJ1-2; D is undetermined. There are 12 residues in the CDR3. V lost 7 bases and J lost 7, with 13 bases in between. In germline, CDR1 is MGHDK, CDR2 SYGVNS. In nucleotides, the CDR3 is TGTGCCAGCACCGATCGTGCGGCTGGCTACACCTTC. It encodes CASTDRAAGYTF.

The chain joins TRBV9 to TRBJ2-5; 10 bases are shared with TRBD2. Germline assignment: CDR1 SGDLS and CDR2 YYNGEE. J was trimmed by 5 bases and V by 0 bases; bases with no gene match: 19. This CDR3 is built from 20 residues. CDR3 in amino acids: CASSVGTSGDYSTRGETQYF. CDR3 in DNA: TGTGCCAGCAGCGTAGGAACTAGCGGGGACTATTCTACCCGAGGGGAGACCCAGTACTTC.

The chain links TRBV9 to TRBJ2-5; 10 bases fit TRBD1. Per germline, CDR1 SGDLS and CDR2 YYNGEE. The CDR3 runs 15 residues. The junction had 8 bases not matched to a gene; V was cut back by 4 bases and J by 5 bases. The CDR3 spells CASSKGTGVKETQYF. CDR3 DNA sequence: TGTGCCAGCAGCAAAGGGACAGGGGTAAAGGAGACCCAGTACTTC.

For the CDR3, the DNA is TGCGCCAGCAGCTTTGGTGTACAGGGCCTTCGGGAGCCCCAGCATTTT. This codes for CASSFGVQGLREPQHF. The J gene is TRBJ1-5, the V gene TRBV5-1; the D gene is possibly TRBD1 (6 bases). Between the trimmed V and J ends, which lost 2 bases and 8 bases, there was a span of 20 bases. CDR1 is SGHRS and CDR2 is YFSETQ in the germline V gene. This CDR3 is 16 amino acids long.

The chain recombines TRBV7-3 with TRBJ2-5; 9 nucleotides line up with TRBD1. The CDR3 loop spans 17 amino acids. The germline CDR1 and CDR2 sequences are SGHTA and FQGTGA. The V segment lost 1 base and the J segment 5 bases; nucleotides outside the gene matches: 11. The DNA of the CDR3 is TGTGCCAGCAGCTTAAGCCCCCCTACAGGGGGCGGGGAGACCCAGTACTTC. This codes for CASSLSPPTGGGETQYF. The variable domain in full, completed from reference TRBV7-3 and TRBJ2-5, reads GAGVSQTPSNKVTEKGKYVELRCDPISGHTALYWYRQSLGQGPEFLIYFQGTGAADDSGLPNDRFFAVRPEGSVSTLKIQRTERGDSAVYLCASSLSPPTGGGETQYFGPGTRLLVL.